This T cell receptor beta chain was identified during a study of post-analysis software for immune sequencing data. Whole-study results and caveats: A few TRBV segments occurring more often in patients than controls included TRBV5-6, TRBV5-1 and TRBV20-1.

Unique molecular identifiers tagged the TCR beta cDNA libraries. Some 500,000 cDNA molecules were obtained per 1 to 10 million input T cells. Via MiXCR, TCRdb re-called the PCR reads, giving one row per CDR3 protein. This table has 150,000 to 200,000 distinct CDR3 sequences, roughly 31% appearing once. As concerns this clonotype: The target antigen is unknown.

From germline, CDR1 is DFQATT and CDR2 SNEGSKA (reference sequence). The ends were cut back, 3 bases at V and 2 bases at J, with 9 bases in the middle. The length of the CDR3 is 13 residues. The TCR sequence derives from a girl aged 5-17 years with multiple sclerosis. J is TRBJ2-3 and V is TRBV20-1; D is uncertain. The sequencing input was blood. The CDR3 reads CSASLVPTDTQYF. CDR3 nucleotide sequence: TGCAGTGCTAGCCTAGTCCCCACAGATACGCAGTATTTT.